Listed below are T cell receptor beta chains from one sample, sequenced in a study of PD-1 blockade in classical Hodgkin lymphoma. The assay was immunoSEQ multiplex PCR, and TCRdb's table has in-frame clones only and misses some. In the table there are approximately 7,900 clones, about four fifths of which are singletons. The sequences come from peripheral blood mononuclear cells (PBMCs), collected before the fourth cycle of nivolumab. The receptor set was obtained from a human donor with classical Hodgkin lymphoma. The CDR3 runs from the conserved cysteine through the conserved F or W. Fields, in order: J gene, V gene, CDR3 protein.

TRBJ2-3 TRBV28 CASSFHLTDTQYF
TRBJ2-3 TRBV6-5 CASSDSGLAYDTQYF
TRBJ1-1 TRBV19 CASSKQGWGAEAFF
TRBJ2-5 TRBV5-1 CASSRSEGRETQYF
TRBJ1-6 TRBV4-3 CASSQDEDSGSPLHF
TRBJ2-3 TRBV5-6 CASSLITEPTDTQYF
TRBJ2-1 TRBV10-1 CASSEASGRGIGNEQFF
TRBJ2-2 TRBV10-3 CAISEESPTGELFF
TRBJ2-7 TRBV7-9 CASSYDTNYEQYF
TRBJ2-1 TRBV6-4 CASSDSTGGKNNEQFF
TRBJ1-5 TRBV6-6 CASTPTQRQANQPQHF
TRBJ1-2 TRBV6-5 CASSYGPADGYTF
TRBJ1-5 TRBV7-2 CASSYGTGWPQHF
TRBJ2-7 TRBV30 CAWKVGWGHKLSYEQYF
TRBJ2-7 TRBV6-6 CASSYLLLSEQYF
TRBJ2-1 TRBV9 CASSEEDSSIYNEQFF
TRBJ1-1 TRBV5-1 CASSLAGESWMNTEAFF
TRBJ2-7 TRBV7-8 CASSRQGAYEQYF
TRBJ2-5 TRBV28 CASSLQGAVETQYF
TRBJ2-7 TRBV6-5 CASSYLGSHEQYF
TRBJ2-3 TRBV4-2 CASSLGLHYSRRDTQYF
TRBJ2-7 TRBV14 CASSPPGQGREQYF
TRBJ2-7 TRBV28 CASLGSLYEQYF